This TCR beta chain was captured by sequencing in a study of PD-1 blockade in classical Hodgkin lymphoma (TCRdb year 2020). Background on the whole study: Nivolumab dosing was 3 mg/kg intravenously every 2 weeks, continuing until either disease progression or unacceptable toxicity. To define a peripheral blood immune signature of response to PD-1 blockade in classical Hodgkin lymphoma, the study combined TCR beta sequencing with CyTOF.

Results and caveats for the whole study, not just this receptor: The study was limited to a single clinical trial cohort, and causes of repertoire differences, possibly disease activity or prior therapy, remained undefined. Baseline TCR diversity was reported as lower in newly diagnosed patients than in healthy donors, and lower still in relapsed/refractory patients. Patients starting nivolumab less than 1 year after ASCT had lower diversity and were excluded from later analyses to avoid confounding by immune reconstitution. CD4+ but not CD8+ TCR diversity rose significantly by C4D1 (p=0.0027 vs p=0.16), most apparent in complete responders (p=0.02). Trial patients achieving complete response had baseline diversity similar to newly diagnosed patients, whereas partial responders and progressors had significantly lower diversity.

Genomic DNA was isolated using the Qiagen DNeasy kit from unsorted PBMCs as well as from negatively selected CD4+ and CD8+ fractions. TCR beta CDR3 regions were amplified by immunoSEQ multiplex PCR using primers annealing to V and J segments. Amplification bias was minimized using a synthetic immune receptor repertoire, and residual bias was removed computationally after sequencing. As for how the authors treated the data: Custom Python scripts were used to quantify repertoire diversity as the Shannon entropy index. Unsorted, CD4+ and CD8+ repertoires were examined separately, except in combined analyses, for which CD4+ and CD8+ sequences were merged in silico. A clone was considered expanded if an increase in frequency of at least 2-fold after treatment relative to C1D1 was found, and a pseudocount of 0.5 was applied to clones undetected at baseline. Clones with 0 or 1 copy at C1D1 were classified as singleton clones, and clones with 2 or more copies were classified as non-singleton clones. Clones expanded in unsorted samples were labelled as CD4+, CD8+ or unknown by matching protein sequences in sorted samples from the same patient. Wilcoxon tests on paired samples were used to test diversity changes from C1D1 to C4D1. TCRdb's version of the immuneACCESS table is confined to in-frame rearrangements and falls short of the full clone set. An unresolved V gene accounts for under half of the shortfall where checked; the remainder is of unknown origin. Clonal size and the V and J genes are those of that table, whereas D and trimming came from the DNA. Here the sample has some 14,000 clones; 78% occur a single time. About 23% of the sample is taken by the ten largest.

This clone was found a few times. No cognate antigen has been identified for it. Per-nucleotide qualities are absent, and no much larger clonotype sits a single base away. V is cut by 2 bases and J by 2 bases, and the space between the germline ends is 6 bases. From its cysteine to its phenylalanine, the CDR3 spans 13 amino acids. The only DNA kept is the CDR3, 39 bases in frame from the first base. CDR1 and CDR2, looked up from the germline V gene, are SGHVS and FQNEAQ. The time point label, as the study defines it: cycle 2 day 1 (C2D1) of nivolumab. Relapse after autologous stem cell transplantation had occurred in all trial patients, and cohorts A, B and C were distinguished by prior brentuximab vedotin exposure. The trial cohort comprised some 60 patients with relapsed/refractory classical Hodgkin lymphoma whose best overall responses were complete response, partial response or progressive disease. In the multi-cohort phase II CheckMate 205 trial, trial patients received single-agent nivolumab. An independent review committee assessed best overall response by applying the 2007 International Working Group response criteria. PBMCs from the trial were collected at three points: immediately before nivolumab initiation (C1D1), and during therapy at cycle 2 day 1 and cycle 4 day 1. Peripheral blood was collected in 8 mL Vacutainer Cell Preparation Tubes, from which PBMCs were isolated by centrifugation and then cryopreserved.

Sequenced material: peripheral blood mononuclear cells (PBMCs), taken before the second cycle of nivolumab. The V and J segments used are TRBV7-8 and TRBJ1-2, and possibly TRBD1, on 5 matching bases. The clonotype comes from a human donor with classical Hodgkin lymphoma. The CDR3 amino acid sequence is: CASSLPGNYGYTF. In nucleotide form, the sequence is TGTGCCAGCAGCTTACCAGGGAACTATGGCTACACCTTC.